In this sample, the clone carrying this T cell receptor (beta chain) turned up a few times. Its antigen is currently unknown. These data belong to a study of cytomegalovirus exposure and HLA in healthy donors. Across the whole study: Sequencing of about 179 million T cells in an earlier analysis found 90 million to 120 million unique TCR beta sequences. Among the approximately 400 genotyped donors, around 81% were placed in the Caucasian-associated ancestry cluster.

V was shortened by 4 bases and J by 10 bases, with 11 bases between the two germline ends. This CDR3 has 13 amino acids. From germline, CDR1 is WNHNN and CDR2 SYGVQD (reference sequence). 60 Vbeta and 13 Jbeta primers were used in PCR. This table comes from immunoSEQ multiplex PCR, and its TCRdb copy is limited to in-frame clones, with some not included. The sample includes about 98,000 clones, about two thirds seen only once; the top ten take around 2.3%. Overall study findings and caveats: The investigators catalogued 180 or so TCR beta chains as cytomegalovirus-associated.

This chain joins TRBV10-1 and TRBJ1-6, with D possibly TRBD1 on 5 matching bases. This clonotype was sampled from a middle-aged man in good health and CMV-seronegative. What was sequenced was PBMCs. Here the CDR3 DNA reads TGCGCCAGCAGTGGGGGACTTGGATCACCCCTCCACTTT. Protein: CASSGGLGSPLHF.